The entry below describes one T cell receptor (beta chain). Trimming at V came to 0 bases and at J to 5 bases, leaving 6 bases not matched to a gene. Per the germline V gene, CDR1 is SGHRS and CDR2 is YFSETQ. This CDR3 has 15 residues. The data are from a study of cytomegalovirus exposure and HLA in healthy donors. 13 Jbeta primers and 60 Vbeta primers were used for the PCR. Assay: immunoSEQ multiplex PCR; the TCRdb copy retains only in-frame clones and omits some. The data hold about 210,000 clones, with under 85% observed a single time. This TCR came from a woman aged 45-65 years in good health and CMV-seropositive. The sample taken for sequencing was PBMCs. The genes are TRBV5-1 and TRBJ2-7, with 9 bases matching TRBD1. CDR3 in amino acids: CASSLARDRVHEQYF. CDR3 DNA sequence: TGCGCCAGCAGCTTGGCCCGGGACAGGGTTCACGAGCAGTACTTC.